This T cell receptor (beta chain) came from a study of blood T cell repertoires in COVID-19. Study as a whole: Whether acute or convalescent, the COVID-19 samples came from the United States, Italy and Spain. Sample material is recorded as cDNA or gDNA derived from T cells, B-cell-depleted T cells, or PBMCs.

Germline V lookup: CDR1 MGHDK, CDR2 SYGVNS. The CDR3 has 16 amino acids. V shed 2 bases and J 0 bases; nucleotides not matched to a gene: 2. Original data processing: Cell counts per sample came from amplifying reference gene primers. Sequencing was performed with immunoSEQ multiplex PCR; in TCRdb, only in-frame clones are kept and a portion is missing. Clonal size and the V and J genes are those of that table, whereas D and trimming came from the DNA. The table lists about 160,000 clones, roughly four fifths of them singletons. Sample: peripheral blood. This rearrangement joins TRBV25-1 to TRBJ1-4, with TRBD1 matching over 8 bases. The TCR sequence derives from a woman at least 80 years old with acute or convalescent COVID-19. CDR3 sequence reads: CASSEQGAPTNEKLFF. As DNA, the CDR3 is TGTGCCAGCAGTGAACAGGGGGCCCCAACTAATGAAAAACTGTTTTTT.